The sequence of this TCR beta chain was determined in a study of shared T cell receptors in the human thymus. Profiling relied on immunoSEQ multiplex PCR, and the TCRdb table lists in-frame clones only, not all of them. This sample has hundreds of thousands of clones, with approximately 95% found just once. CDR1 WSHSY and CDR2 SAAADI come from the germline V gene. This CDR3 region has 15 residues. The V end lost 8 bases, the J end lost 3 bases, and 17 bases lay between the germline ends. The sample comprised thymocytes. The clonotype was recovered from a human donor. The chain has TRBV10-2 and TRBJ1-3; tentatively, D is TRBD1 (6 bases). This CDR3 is CASCDFQGFGNTIYF. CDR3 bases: TGCGCCAGCTGCGACTTTCAGGGGTTTGGAAACACCATATATTTT.